This TCR beta chain stems from a study of cytomegalovirus exposure and HLA in healthy donors (TCRdb year 2017). As for the study more broadly: According to an earlier analysis of around 600 of the donors, roughly 180 million T cells yielded approximately 120 million unique TCR beta sequences and approximately 280 Gb of sequence data. Typing coverage varied by locus: about 629-640 donors for A, B, C, DRB1 and DQB1; under 550 for DQA1; approximately 610 for DPA1; 450 to 480 for DPB1. HLA typing included class I and class II loci at four-digit resolution. Every discovery cohort repertoire had been produced on one sequencing platform. To predict cytomegalovirus infection status, the study combined high-throughput TCR immunosequencing, statistical association of individual TCRs with disease status, and machine learning. Alongside the repertoire data, information on donor age, sex, ethnicity and CMV serostatus was compiled. An earlier analysis of fewer than 700 of the donors applied high-throughput TCR beta sequencing to assess whether each TCR beta V gene segment acted as functional or pseudogenic. The study used immunosequencing to profile the T cell repertoires of approximately 640 subjects and linked those repertoires to cytomegalovirus serostatus. A separate validation cohort of about 110 different subjects was used in addition to the approximately 670-subject first cohort. The genetic ancestry cluster associated with self-reported Caucasian donors included 81% of the roughly 400 genotyped donors. About 280 gigabases of sequencing data and 75 million to 85 million unique TCR sequences made up an early release that covered 640 HLA-typed donors. Rather than drawing on any new phenotypic data, the later analysis identified candidate immune exposures from TCR beta sequences and the way those sequences occurred across donors. The aim of the study was to test whether cataloging public T cell receptors could identify signatures of past pathogen exposure. Because of strong linkage in the cohort, roughly five DR-DQ haplotypes were treated as single units for association and clustering. Genome-wide SNP genotypes for about 60% of the roughly 700 donors were used in a later genetic analysis, which treated that subset as a discovery cohort. A later analysis re-examined previously published TCR beta repertoires from roughly 650 donors and added high-resolution HLA genotyping to investigate patterns of TCR occurrence. Across some 400 genotyped donors of the cohort, an average of roughly 230,000 unique TCR beta nucleotide sequences per donor were sequenced, and around 19% of those sequences were non-productive. Points the paper makes about the study in general: Over 15 rarely observed V segments, including chromosome 9 orphons, were excluded from the earlier analysis of approximately 500 of the donors because counts were too low. Strong co-occurrence of HLA alleles, especially DR and DQ, made assigning TCR associations to individual alleles difficult. In vitro tests confirmed that a few of the cytomegalovirus-associated TCR beta chains recognize cytomegalovirus antigens. A later analysis reported that several top co-occurrence clusters appeared linked to parvovirus B19, influenza, CMV and Epstein-Barr virus. A later genetic analysis associated a missense DCLRE1C variant with V-gene and J-gene trimming of TCR beta chains, and an independent cohort replicated the association. A group of highly shared sequence variants was considered likely to be a technical artifact of the sequencing pipeline. A further reported finding was that TCR beta sequences accurately predicted the HLA-A and HLA-B alleles for most subjects in the first cohort. Immune exposure information for the cohort was limited to CMV serostatus. Some IMGT-functional V segments, including TRBV6-2 and TRBV6-3, could not be distinguished by the 87-base-pair reads and were therefore excluded. In a later analysis, the rate of TCR association differed among HLA loci, with DRB1 alleles having the most associated TCRs and HLA-C alleles having the fewest. Presence/absence analyses assumed roughly uniform sequencing depth across donors, an assumption that may not hold. According to a later analysis, most CMV-associated TCR beta chains appeared to be HLA-restricted, and the HLA associations seemed to be driven largely by CMV exposure. The classifier was reported to diagnose cytomegalovirus status with high specificity and sensitivity in both the original cohort and the validation cohort. The study gave a list of 150 to 200 TCR beta chains associated with cytomegalovirus. A later analysis found that HLA-associated TCR beta chains were more clonally expanded and had lower generation probabilities than equally common non-associated chains. In a later genetic analysis, fewer N-insertions in productive TCRs were reported among donors in an Asian-associated ancestry cluster than the roughly 700-donor mean. Because HLA typing was missing for some donors at each locus, association tests included only the typed subset. The authors suggested that the approach could potentially be extended to other disease states and immunological phenotypes. While some public TCRs were present in many individuals, most TCR sequences turned up only very rarely across donors. In a later analysis, around 17,000 TCR beta sequences were associated with specific HLA alleles at a false discovery rate of 0.05. Correlated functional status among segregating V segments might reflect linkage disequilibrium, but an unknown experimental factor could not be ruled out. Only TCR beta chains were sequenced in this cohort, and the absence of alpha or paired-chain data limited detectable features. An earlier analysis of some 560 of the donors showed that most TCR beta V segments appeared in productive rearrangements either about 90% or about 30% of the time, which broadly matched IMGT annotations.

Receptors were amplified or captured by the immunoSEQ multiplex PCR assay. For the multiplex PCR, a mixture combining 60 forward primers for TCR Vbeta segments and 13 reverse primers for TCR Jbeta segments was used. Amplification of the CDR3 region of rearranged TCR beta genes was performed with a multiplex PCR assay on genomic DNA. Amplified TCR beta libraries were sequenced as 87-base-pair reads on the Illumina HiSeq System. For the original study's pipeline: A later analysis tallied 75 million to 95 million unique TCR beta chains across the 550 to 850 repertoires, and approximately 12 million of those chains were shared by two or more donors. To remove PCR and sequencing errors, raw reads were error-corrected and collapsed into unique sequences using a nearest-neighbor algorithm that merged closely related sequences. Alignment of CDR3 sequences to IMGT reference sequences was used to assign V, D and J gene segments. For a sequence to be retained, at least a six-nucleotide match to both a V gene segment and a J gene segment was required. A rearrangement counted as productive if the CDR3 had no stop codons and remained in frame with V and J, and every other rearrangement counted as non-productive. CDR3 was defined by IMGT convention, running from the second conserved V-encoded cysteine to the conserved J-encoded phenylalanine. Sequences without an unambiguous match to a single V gene segment were excluded from the earlier analysis of about 630 of the donors. An earlier analysis of over 450 of the donors classified V segments as functional when productive rearrangements were above 56.7% and as segregating when the standard deviation between donors was above 5%. To diagnose cytomegalovirus status from the catalog of TCR beta chain sequences, a statistical classification framework was built. A later analysis assigned V and J genes by comparing TCR nucleotide sequences with IMGT/GENE-DB human TR gene sequences. The TCRdist pipeline was used in a later analysis to assign CDR3 sequences and most-parsimonious VDJ recombination scenarios. In a later analysis, each TCR beta chain was defined by its CDR3 amino acid sequence together with its V-gene family, and reads lacking a unique V-gene family were excluded. To address suspected cross-contamination and a sequencing artifact, a later analysis removed roughly 580 highly shared, low-generation-probability nucleotide sequences. In a later analysis, a clonal expansion index for each public chain was calculated from normalized within-repertoire ranks of inferred template counts. In a later analysis, generation probabilities were computed with a VDJ recombination model fitted to out-of-frame rearrangements, and the resulting probabilities were checked against IGoR. Hypergeometric tests were used in a later analysis to score TCR-TCR, TCR-HLA and TCR-CMV co-occurrence, with a repertoire-size bias correction applied to the TCR pairs. In a later analysis, false discovery rates were estimated by permuting HLA or CMV assignments 20 times. In a later analysis, co-occurring TCRs were grouped using DBSCAN, with TCRdist sequence similarity added in when clustering inside HLA-allele-positive subsets. For co-occurrence clustering, repertoires with fewer than 30,000 or more than 120,000 public chains were excluded, along with roughly 5 repertoires with anomalous nucleotide sharing. TCRdb re-hosts the immuneACCESS table, in-frame sequences only. Its copies lack some clones; in the studies checked, an unresolved V gene accounts for under half of them, and the cause for the rest is not known. From that table come the V and J calls and clone size; the DNA was used to work out D and trimming. The sample table lists just under 150,000 clones, roughly 80% of them with a count of one. The top ten clonotypes cover 2.9% of the sample.

To note about this clone: Its antigen is still unknown. There are no base qualities to consult, and no much larger clone falls within one base.

The CDR3, from cysteine to phenylalanine, totals 14 residues. The read is trimmed to its CDR3 DNA, 42 bases read in frame from base 1. The junction shows trimming of 3 bases on V and 6 bases on J, and the gene matches do not reach 4 bases of it. CDR1 and CDR2 (SGHRS, YFSETQ) derive from the germline V gene. The cohort was made up of 650 to 700 healthy bone marrow donors. At the time of sampling, all cohort members were nominally healthy, though unrecorded immune exposures were likely present. The donor was CMV seronegative and belonged to the group of around 400 seronegative cohort members. Every donor gave a peripheral blood sample, and the peripheral blood mononuclear cells from that sample were used for TCR beta sequencing. Genomic DNA was extracted from the blood cell samples with the Qiagen DNeasy Blood Extraction Kit.

The chain employs TRBV5-1 and TRBJ2-3, with 10 bases in between that match TRBD1. The sequence derives from a woman in her 30s in good health and CMV-seronegative. Sequenced input: PBMCs. The CDR3 region has the sequence CASSSGTGADTQYF. The DNA reads TGCGCCAGCAGCTCCGGGACAGGGGCGGATACGCAGTATTTT.